This T cell receptor beta chain was recorded in a study of beta chain features in type 1 diabetes. This clone was detected a few times. V dropped 5 bases and J dropped 4; count of bases not matched to a gene: 8. CDR3 length: 15 residues. Germline V gene lookup returns CDR1 MNHNS and CDR2 SASEGT. Isolated RNA was reverse transcribed in full, so expressed TCRB transcripts were sequenced. Sequenced by immunoSEQ multiplex PCR; TCRdb stores in-frame clones only, minus some. The sample yields 450,000 to 600,000 clones, 30% seen once. Sequencing was done on a sample of naive CD4+ T cells from blood. This clonotype was obtained from a man younger than 35 in good health. The rearrangement joins TRBV6-1 to TRBJ2-1; 7 bases map to TRBD2. The CDR3 region is CASSPFGGGYNEQFF. For the CDR3, the DNA is TGTGCCAGCAGTCCGTTTGGCGGGGGATACAATGAGCAGTTCTTC.